Shown below are 31 T cell receptor beta chains from a single sample sequenced in a study of blood T cell repertoires in COVID-19. Libraries were prepared by immunoSEQ multiplex PCR; TCRdb keeps only in-frame clonotypes and omits some of them. The repertoire holds about 49,000 clones, with about 85% as singletons. What was sequenced was peripheral blood. The source is a human donor in a cohort sampled during active COVID-19.

The chain recombines TRBV7-2 with TRBJ2-1; TRBD1 matches at 10 bases. The CDR3 spans 15 residues. The germline V gene encodes CDR1 SGHTA and CDR2 FQGNSA. The trim removed 5 bases at V and 7 bases at J, leaving 8 bases unmatched. The CDR3 is CASSPRQGAGNEQFF. CDR3 sequence (DNA): TGTGCCAGCAGCCCCCGACAGGGGGCGGGGAATGAGCAGTTCTTC.

The J gene is TRBJ1-5, the V gene TRBV4-3, with 8 bases identical to TRBD1. The CDR3 runs 16 residues. Germline loops: CDR1 LGHNA, CDR2 YSLEER. Germline trimming cut 3 bases from V and 1 base from J; bases unmatched to any gene: 5. CDR3 DNA: TGCGCCAGCAGCCAGGGACAGGCGGGGAGCAATCAGCCCCAGCATTTT. Translation: CASSQGQAGSNQPQHF.

The gene calls are TRBV18 and TRBJ2-1; 15 bases line up with TRBD2. Germline loops: CDR1 KGHSH, CDR2 LQKENI. The CDR3 has 19 amino acids. Losses at the gene ends were 6 bases for V and 3 bases for J; bases not matched to a gene: 12. The CDR3 reads CASSPYSGTSGGIYNEQFF. In nucleotides, the CDR3 is TGTGCCAGCTCGCCGTATTCCGGGACTAGCGGGGGGATCTACAATGAGCAGTTCTTC.

This chain joins TRBV5-5 and TRBJ1-2; no clear D gene. The CDR3 spans 15 residues. CDR1 SGHKS and CDR2 YYEKEE come from the germline V gene (reference sequence). The germline V and J ends were trimmed by 2 bases and 0 bases, with 11 bases remaining between them. DNA for the CDR3: TGTGCCAGCAGCTTTTCCCCTAATTCTAACTATGGCTACACCTTC. Translating it yields CASSFSPNSNYGYTF. The whole variable domain, filled in from reference TRBV5-5 and TRBJ1-2, reads DAGVTQSPTHLIKTRGQQVTLRCSPISGHKSVSWYQQVLGQGPQFIFQYYEKEERGRGNFPDRFSARQFPNYSSELNVNALLLGDSALYLCASSFSPNSNYGYTFGSGTRLTVV.

The chain recombines TRBV30 with TRBJ2-1; tentatively, D is TRBD2 (6 bases). The germline V gene encodes CDR1 GTSNPN and CDR2 SVGIG (reference sequence). Trimming left V 2 bases short and J 10 bases short, with 15 bases between. This CDR3 spans 13 amino acids. The CDR3 is CAWSRGRGNEQFF. CDR3 in DNA: TGTGCCTGGAGTCGCGGGCGGGGAAACGAGCAGTTCTTC.

The chain uses TRBV18 and TRBJ2-1, with a possible D match to TRBD1 (6 bases). V was shortened by 3 bases and J by 7 bases, with 16 bases between the two germline ends. The CDR3 loop spans 15 amino acids. CDR1 KGHSH and CDR2 LQKENI come from the germline V gene. CDR3 DNA sequence: TGTGCCAGCTCACCTCTGCAGGGGCCGGGAAATGAGCAGTTCTTC. This translates into CASSPLQGPGNEQFF.

The chain's CDR3 is CASSPAGLAGHKPYEQYF. The CDR3 DNA sequence: TGTGCCAGCAGCCCGGCCGGACTAGCGGGCCACAAACCCTACGAGCAGTACTTC. The rearrangement links TRBV5-6 to TRBJ2-7, with TRBD2 matching over 11 bases. The CDR3 is 18 residues long. Germline assignment: CDR1 SGHDT and CDR2 YYEEEE. V was clipped by 4 bases and J by 2 bases; unmatched bases: 14.

V gene TRBV4-3 combines with J gene TRBJ2-1; 8 bases match TRBD2. CDR1 is LGHNA and CDR2 is YSLEER in the germline V gene. There are 16 residues in the CDR3. The V gene end was trimmed by 1 base and the J gene end by 2 bases; junction bases not matched to a gene: 4. The CDR3 sequence: CASSQVGTRPYNEQFF. In DNA form, the CDR3 reads TGCGCCAGCAGCCAAGTCGGGACTAGGCCCTACAATGAGCAGTTCTTC.

The rearrangement links TRBV19 to TRBJ1-2; 7 bases match TRBD1. Germline CDR1 and CDR2: LNHDA and SQIVND (reference sequence). CDR3 size: 17 residues. Losses at the gene ends were 2 bases for V and 1 base for J; bases not matched to a gene: 10. The CDR3 reads CASSITTTGRINYGYTF. The CDR3 nucleotides are TGTGCCAGTAGTATAACCACGACAGGGAGGATTAACTATGGCTACACCTTC.

A remark on this clone: One end of the junction fails to match germline, which may point to a read error. The chain uses TRBV4-2 and TRBJ1-5; D remains ambiguous. Germline V gene data show CDR1 as LGHNA and CDR2 as YNFKEQ. The CDR3 sequence is 13 residues long. CDR3 bases: TGTGCCGGCAGTCCTAGGCCCGGTGAGCCCCAGCATTTT. It is translated as CAGSPRPGEPQHF.

J is TRBJ2-7 and V is TRBV5-1; 7 bases are a match to TRBD1. Germline V CDR1 and CDR2: SGHRS, YFSETQ. The CDR3 loop spans 15 amino acids. The trim removed 4 bases at V and 2 bases at J, leaving 9 bases unmatched. CDR3 coding DNA: TGCGCCAGCAGCCCCTCTCCGGGACAGACCTACGAGCAGTACTTC. Residues: CASSPSPGQTYEQYF.

The chain couples TRBV7-2 to TRBJ2-3, with D unresolved. Per germline, CDR1 SGHTA and CDR2 FQGNSA. V lost 8 bases and J 3 bases, leaving 12 bases between the germline ends. The CDR3 sequence is 13 residues long. The CDR3 region is CASRAPSTDTQYF. The CDR3 nucleotides read TGTGCCAGCCGCGCCCCTAGTACAGATACGCAGTATTTT.

This clone has just one count. The V gene is TRBV23-1, the J gene TRBJ1-5; 8 bases are shared with TRBD1. TRBV23-1 is filed as an ORF, its function uncertain. Losses at the gene ends were 2 bases for V and 5 bases for J; bases not matched to a gene: 11. CDR3 size: 17 residues. The CDR3 loop is CASSQRGTGAGHQPQHF. CDR3 in DNA: TGCGCCAGCAGTCAACGGGGGACAGGAGCGGGCCATCAGCCCCAGCATTTT.

The chain employs TRBV5-1 and TRBJ2-6, with unresolved D. The CDR3 is 15 residues long. From germline, CDR1 is SGHRS and CDR2 YFSETQ. V was clipped by 4 bases and J by 0 bases, with 8 bases between them. This chain's CDR3 is CASSPGGSGANVLTF. DNA for the CDR3: TGCGCCAGCAGCCCGGGTGGCTCTGGGGCCAACGTCCTGACTTTC.

V is TRBV6-5 and J is TRBJ2-7; TRBD2 matches at 12 bases. J gave up 3 bases and V 6 bases, and 6 bases lay outside the gene matches. This CDR3 contains 15 residues. CDR1 and CDR2 (germline): MNHEY, SVGAGI. In DNA form, the CDR3 reads TGTGCCAGCAGGGGACTAGCGGGCCAGTTCTACGAGCAGTACTTC. It is translated as CASRGLAGQFYEQYF.

The CDR3 spells CASSPLVSTNEKLFF. In nucleotides, the CDR3 is TGCGCCAGCAGCCCCTTAGTGTCAACTAATGAAAAACTGTTTTTT. The chain uses TRBV5-1 and TRBJ1-4, with D hard to call. Germline V lookup: CDR1 SGHRS, CDR2 YFSETQ. This CDR3 has 15 residues. V lost 4 bases to trimming and J lost 0 bases, with 10 bases between them. Complete variable domain (other parts from reference TRBV5-1 and TRBJ1-4): KAGVTQTPRYLIKTRGQQVTLSCSPISGHRSVSWYQQTPGQGLQFLFEYFSETQRNKGNFPGRFSGRQFSNSRSEMNVSTLELGDSALYLCASSPLVSTNEKLFFGSGTQLSVL.

This clone was counted once. This sequence joins TRBV19 and TRBJ2-1, with 16 bases lining up with TRBD2. Germline CDR1 reads LNHDA; CDR2 reads SQIVND (reference sequence). CDR3 length: 20 amino acids. Unmatched junction bases numbered 8, after V lost 3 bases and J lost 0 bases. The CDR3 region is CASSIPGTSGRGGSYNEQFF. CDR3 nucleotide sequence: TGTGCCAGTAGTATCCCCGGGACTAGCGGGAGGGGGGGCTCCTACAATGAGCAGTTCTTC.

This rearrangement joins TRBV28 to TRBJ2-1; a possible D gene is TRBD2 (7 bases). The CDR3 is 15 residues long. Germline CDR1 is MDHEN and CDR2 is SYDVKM. The V end was cut by 9 bases, the J end by 6 bases, with 21 bases between. The CDR3 DNA reads as TGTGCCAGTAACGGGGGCGCGGGAGCTGGCAATGAGCAGTTCTTC. It encodes CASNGGAGAGNEQFF.

This clone came up a few times. The chain carries TRBV10-3 and TRBJ1-5; D unresolved. From germline, CDR1 is ENHRY and CDR2 SYGVKD. The CDR3 contains 14 residues. V lost 6 bases and J 0 bases, leaving 9 bases between the germline ends. CDR3 coding DNA: TGTGCCATCAGCACAAAAAATAGCAATCAGCCCCAGCATTTT. Protein: CAISTKNSNQPQHF.

This sequence joins TRBV6-2 or TRBV6-3 and TRBJ2-7, with 7 bases aligning to TRBD1. Germline CDR1 reads MNHEY; CDR2 reads SVGEGT. The trim removed 2 bases at V and 4 bases at J, leaving 5 bases unmatched. This CDR3 is 14 amino acids long. The DNA of the CDR3 is TGTGCCAGCAGTTACGGGACAGCCAAATACGAGCAGTACTTC. Translation: CASSYGTAKYEQYF.

The chain uses TRBV19 and TRBJ2-1, with TRBD2 matching over 10 bases. The CDR3 length is 17 residues. Unmatched junction bases numbered 8, after V lost 1 base and J lost 5 bases. Germline CDR1 LNHDA, CDR2 SQIVND (reference sequence). The DNA for the CDR3 is TGTGCCAGTAGTATAGCCCCCACCGGACTAGCGGACAATGAGCAGTTCTTC. Its protein product is CASSIAPTGLADNEQFF.

J is TRBJ2-7 and V is TRBV12-5; the D gene is possibly TRBD2 (5 bases). The CDR3 sequence is 17 residues long. Looked up from germline, CDR1 is LGHNT and CDR2 is FRNRAP. The V gene lost 0 bases and the J gene lost 0 bases, with 15 bases spanning the gap. CDR3 nucleotide sequence: TGTGCTAGTGGTTTGGTATTGGTCACGGGGTCCTCCTACGAGCAGTACTTC. Translated, it gives CASGLVLVTGSSYEQYF. The full variable domain, completed using reference TRBV12-5 and TRBJ2-7, is DARVTQTPRHKVTEMGQEVTMRCQPILGHNTVFWYRQTMMQGLELLAYFRNRAPLDDSGMPKDRFSAEMPDATLATLKIQPSEPRDSAVYFCASGLVLVTGSSYEQYFGPGTRLTVT.

V is TRBV5-1 and J is TRBJ2-6; D is perhaps TRBD1 (6 bases). Trimming stripped 2 bases from V and 1 base from J, with 13 bases between. The germline CDR1 and CDR2 sequences are SGHRS and YFSETQ. The CDR3 contains 17 residues. CDR3 sequence (DNA): TGCGCCAGCAGCTTACAACCGACAGGTTCTGGGGCCAACGTCCTGACTTTC. As protein: CASSLQPTGSGANVLTF.

The chain joins TRBV18 to TRBJ2-5; 10 bases match TRBD1. This CDR3 region has 13 residues. Germline CDR1 reads KGHSH; CDR2 reads LQKENI. V gave up 2 bases and J gave up 14 bases; unmatched junction bases: 8. CDR3 loop: CASSPDERTGGYF. Here the CDR3 DNA reads TGTGCCAGCTCACCAGACGAAAGGACAGGGGGATACTTC.

The chain is built from TRBV19 and TRBJ1-1; D is possibly TRBD1 (5 bases). V lost 5 bases and J lost 12, with 22 bases in between. CDR3 length: 14 amino acids. From germline, CDR1 is LNHDA and CDR2 SQIVND (reference sequence). CDR3 in amino acids: CASSFTGTNPLTFF. The CDR3, as DNA: TGTGCCAGTAGTTTTACCGGGACTAACCCTTTAACTTTCTTT. Combining the CDR3 with reference TRBV19 and TRBJ1-1 gives the whole variable domain DGGITQSPKYLFRKEGQNVTLSCEQNLNHDAMYWYRQDPGQGLRLIYYSQIVNDFQKGDIAEGYSVSREKKESFPLTVTSAQKNPTAFYLCASSFTGTNPLTFFGQGTRLTVV.

Here the CDR3 DNA reads TGTGCCAGCAGCTTCCAGGACGGGAGGGGAGAGACCCAGTACTTC. Translated, it gives CASSFQDGRGETQYF. The chain employs TRBV7-2 and TRBJ2-5; 8 bases agree with TRBD2. The CDR3 has 15 residues. The J segment lost 4 bases and the V segment lost 3 bases, leaving 7 bases of the junction unmatched. The V gene's germline CDR1 is SGHTA and CDR2 FQGNSA.

V and J are TRBV29-1 and TRBJ1-2, with D tentatively TRBD1 (5 bases). Looked up from germline, CDR1 is SQVTM and CDR2 is ANQGSEA. The CDR3 spans 15 residues. With 1 base removed from V and 2 bases from J, the gap between germline ends came to 14 bases. The CDR3 loop reads CSVEGRDGFNYGYTF. The CDR3 coding sequence is TGCAGCGTTGAAGGGCGGGACGGATTCAACTATGGCTACACCTTC.

The chain has TRBV25-1 and TRBJ1-5, with D possibly TRBD1 on 6 matching bases. With 1 base removed from V and 5 bases from J, the gap between germline ends came to 9 bases. Germline V CDR1 and CDR2: MGHDK, SYGVNS. The CDR3 totals 14 residues. The CDR3 DNA follows: TGTGCCAGCAGTGAATTGGACAGCGATCAGCCCCAGCATTTT. It codes for CASSELDSDQPQHF.

The rearrangement joins TRBV5-6 to TRBJ2-7; the match to TRBD2 covers 11 bases. V was clipped by 4 bases and J by 8 bases; unmatched bases: 8. Germline V CDR1 and CDR2: SGHDT, YYEEEE. The CDR3 is 14 residues long. The CDR3 DNA reads TGTGCCAGCAGCCCGCTAGCGGGAGGTGGAAAGCAGTACTTC. Protein product: CASSPLAGGGKQYF.

This chain links TRBV18 with TRBJ1-3; D is uncertain. V was clipped by 5 bases and J by 0 bases, with 8 bases between them. Germline CDR1 KGHSH, CDR2 LQKENI. The CDR3 covers 14 residues. The CDR3 sequence is CASSTSGSGNTIYF. CDR3 sequence (DNA): TGTGCCAGCTCAACCTCAGGCTCTGGAAACACCATATATTTT.

The gene calls are TRBV13 and TRBJ2-1, with TRBD1 identical over 9 bases. From germline, CDR1 is PRHDT and CDR2 FYEKMQ (reference sequence). The CDR3 spans 14 residues. V shed 5 bases and J 8 bases; nucleotides not matched to a gene: 7. CDR3 nucleotides: TGTGCCAGCAGCGCTAGGACAGGGGTTTATGAGCAGTTCTTC. This gives the protein CASSARTGVYEQFF.